This is a list of T cell receptor beta chains from one sample in a study of identical twins. TCRdb independently ran MiXCR on the 5' RACE reads; one entry per CDR3 protein. The sample carries approximately 250,000 distinct CDR3 sequences, roughly 7.1% recorded once. The data were also submitted as part of a second study, on T cells expressing NK-cell markers.

The sequencing input was CD8+ T cells sorted from blood. The receptors here all came from a woman younger than 35 in good health. Each CDR3 is given with its conserved first and last residue. A D gene is named only where the DNA matches it firmly. Expanded clones get a size class; other rows say once, few or many, or leave the size out.

DNA	CDR3	size	J	D	V
TGTGCCAGCACCCTAGGACGGGAAGAGGTGGATACGCAGTATTTT	CASTLGREEVDTQYF	.	TRBJ2-3	.	TRBV11-3
TGTGCCAGCACCGTTGGGACTAGCGGGATTGAGCAGTTCTTC	CASTVGTSGIEQFF	few	TRBJ2-1	TRBD2	TRBV6-2/TRBV6-3
TGTGCCAGCAGCTTAGGCAGAATATATGGCTACACCTTC	CASSLGRIYGYTF	.	TRBJ1-2	.	TRBV7-9
TGTGCCAGCAAACCCAGCGGGAGAGGTAATGAGCAGTTCTTC	CASKPSGRGNEQFF	.	TRBJ2-1	TRBD2	TRBV27
TGTGCCAGCAGCGTAGAGTCCTACAATGAGCAGTTCTTC	CASSVESYNEQFF	.	TRBJ2-1	.	TRBV9
TGTGCCACCCGAGGGCCTTCTGAAGCTTTCTTT	CATRGPSEAFF	.	TRBJ1-1	.	TRBV6-5
TGTGCCAGCAACTACGGCCCTGAAGCTTTCTTT	CASNYGPEAFF	few	TRBJ1-1	.	TRBV6-5
TGTGCCAGCACCTCGGCCCCCTCCTACGAGCAGTACTTC	CASTSAPSYEQYF	many	TRBJ2-7	.	TRBV5-5
TGTGCCAGCAGACCGACTAGCTCAGATACGCAGTATTTT	CASRPTSSDTQYF	many	TRBJ2-3	TRBD2	TRBV12-3/TRBV12-4
TGTGCCAGCAGCATAACCGGGTTCCCCTACAATGAGCAGTTCTTC	CASSITGFPYNEQFF	few	TRBJ2-1	.	TRBV7-6
TGTGCCAGCAGCGTCGAAGCGGCCCGGCCAGATACGCAGTATTTT	CASSVEAARPDTQYF	few	TRBJ2-3	.	TRBV9
TGTGCCAGCAGCGTAGAAGGGGTGGAGGACGAGCAGTACTTC	CASSVEGVEDEQYF	many	TRBJ2-7	.	TRBV9
TGTGCCAGCAGCCCCGGACTCTTAAGCACAGATACGCAGTATTTT	CASSPGLLSTDTQYF	many	TRBJ2-3	.	TRBV9
TGTGCCACCAGCATGGACAGGGGATCAAGCAATGAGCAGTTCTTC	CATSMDRGSSNEQFF	few	TRBJ2-1	TRBD1	TRBV15
TGTGCCTCAAACCGGGACAGCCATGAAGCTTTCTTT	CASNRDSHEAFF	few	TRBJ1-1	TRBD1	TRBV30
TGTGCCAGCAGGACTAGCGGGGGGGCCAATGAGCAGTTCTTC	CASRTSGGANEQFF	.	TRBJ2-1	TRBD2	TRBV27
TGTGCCAGCAGTTACAGTCCCAATCAGCCCCAGCATTTT	CASSYSPNQPQHF	many	TRBJ1-5	.	TRBV6-6
TGTGCCAGCAGCTTAGCTAGGCGTAACTATGGCTACACCTTC	CASSLARRNYGYTF	.	TRBJ1-2	.	TRBV13
TGTGCCAGCAGCTTAGTCCAGCGTGGAGGGGAGCAGTACTTC	CASSLVQRGGEQYF	many	TRBJ2-7	.	TRBV7-2
TGTGCCAGCAGCCAAGAGGGCGTCTTGAATGAGCAGTTCTTC	CASSQEGVLNEQFF	few	TRBJ2-1	.	TRBV3-1
TGTGCCAGCAGCCCCGACAGTAGAAGCGAGCAGTACTTC	CASSPDSRSEQYF	few	TRBJ2-7	.	TRBV5-4
TGCGCCAGCAGTGATGGGGCTACCTACGAGCAGTACTTC	CASSDGATYEQYF	few	TRBJ2-7	.	TRBV10-2
TGTGCCAGCAGCTTGTTTACAGGAGGGACTGAAGCTTTCTTT	CASSLFTGGTEAFF	many	TRBJ1-1	.	TRBV5-5
TGTGCCAGCAGCCATGGGACGAGATCGGAAACCTCTGGGGCCAACGTCCTGACTTTC	CASSHGTRSETSGANVLTF	.	TRBJ2-6	.	TRBV14
TGTGCCAGCAGTTTTGGGAGGGAAAAACTGTTTTTT	CASSFGREKLFF	many	TRBJ1-4	.	TRBV12-3/TRBV12-4
TGTGCCAGCACCTCCCCAGGGGTCCCTGGAAACACCATATATTTT	CASTSPGVPGNTIYF	many	TRBJ1-3	.	TRBV12-3/TRBV12-4
TGTGCCAGCAGCTTAGCGTCAGGTCAGCCCCAGCATTTT	CASSLASGQPQHF	few	TRBJ1-5	.	TRBV7-2
TGTGCCAGCAGCTCCTCCCAAAGGGGAATAGATTCACCCCTCCACTTT	CASSSSQRGIDSPLHF	few	TRBJ1-6	.	TRBV7-9
TGCAGCGTTGTGGGCAGGGAAGGAGGGGAGACCCAGTACTTC	CSVVGREGGETQYF	many	TRBJ2-5	.	TRBV29-1
TGCAGCGTTACAGGGGGAGATGGCTACACCTTC	CSVTGGDGYTF	many	TRBJ1-2	TRBD1	TRBV29-1
TGTGCCAGCAGTCCCGGACTAGATCAGTTCTTC	CASSPGLDQFF	many	TRBJ2-1	TRBD2	TRBV12-3/TRBV12-4
TGTGCCAGCAGTGCTGGGGGGAGGGCCGGCGAGCAGTACTTC	CASSAGGRAGEQYF	.	TRBJ2-7	TRBD2	TRBV7-9
TGTGCCAGCAGCGTCCACCGCGGACGAGGGGATACGCAGTATTTT	CASSVHRGRGDTQYF	many	TRBJ2-3	.	TRBV5-5
TGTGCCAGCAGCTCCCCCGGGACAGGGGAGGATACGCAGTATTTT	CASSSPGTGEDTQYF	.	TRBJ2-3	TRBD1	TRBV7-3
TGTGCCAGCAGCTTATTCCGCGACATGAACACTGAAGCTTTCTTT	CASSLFRDMNTEAFF	few	TRBJ1-1	.	TRBV7-8
TGTGCCACGTCGGTTTCGGGAGAGCAGTACTTC	CATSVSGEQYF	.	TRBJ2-7	.	TRBV19
TGTGCCAGCAGCAACCAAAGAGTGGGCAATCAGCCCCAGCATTTT	CASSNQRVGNQPQHF	many	TRBJ1-5	.	TRBV7-9
TGTGCCTGGAGTGTCTTAAGGGGGCTGGGTAATGAGCAGTTCTTC	CAWSVLRGLGNEQFF	.	TRBJ2-1	TRBD1	TRBV30
TGTGCCAGCAGGGCCGACAGGGGAAACATCGGGGAGCTGTTTTTT	CASRADRGNIGELFF	.	TRBJ2-2	TRBD1	TRBV2
TGCGCCAGCAGCTTGGCCATGCGACAGCCTACCTACGAGCAGTACTTC	CASSLAMRQPTYEQYF	.	TRBJ2-7	.	TRBV5-1